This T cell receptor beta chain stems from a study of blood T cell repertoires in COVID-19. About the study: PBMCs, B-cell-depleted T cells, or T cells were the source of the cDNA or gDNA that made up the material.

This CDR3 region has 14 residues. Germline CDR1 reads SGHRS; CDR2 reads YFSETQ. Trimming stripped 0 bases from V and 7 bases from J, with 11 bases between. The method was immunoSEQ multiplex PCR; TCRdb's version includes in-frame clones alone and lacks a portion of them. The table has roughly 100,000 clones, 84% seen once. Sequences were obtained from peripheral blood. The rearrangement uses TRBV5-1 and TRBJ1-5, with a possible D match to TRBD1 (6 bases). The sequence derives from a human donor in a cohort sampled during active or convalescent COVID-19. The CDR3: CASSLEAGAQPQHF. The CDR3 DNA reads TGCGCCAGCAGCTTGGAAGCAGGGGCCCAGCCCCAGCATTTT.